This is a list of T cell receptor beta chains from one sample in a study of T cells in Graves' hyperthyroidism and ophthalmopathy. TCRdb ran MiXCR on the multiplex PCR reads and lists one entry per CDR3 protein. The sample carries about 660,000 distinct CDR3 sequences, just under 45% recorded once. The sample comprised peripheral blood or thyroid tissue (not recorded which). The receptors here all came from an adult man with Graves' disease, either hyperthyroidism or ophthalmopathy (not recorded which). Each CDR3 is given with its conserved first and last residue. The order of the fields is D gene, J gene, V gene, clone size, CDR3 DNA, CDR3 protein. D genes are given only for firm matches. Rows give clone size only sometimes, using once, few, many, or a class for an expanded clone.

d_gene: .; j_gene: TRBJ2-5; v_gene: TRBV20-1; abundance: .; CDR3nt: TGCAGTGCTCCGACTTACCAACTAGGGAGGGAGACCCAGTACTTC; CDR3aa: CSAPTYQLGRETQYF
d_gene: .; j_gene: TRBJ2-5; v_gene: TRBV4-2; abundance: .; CDR3nt: TGTGCCAGCAGCCAAGGGCGACCCCAAGAGACCCAGTACTTC; CDR3aa: CASSQGRPQETQYF
d_gene: .; j_gene: TRBJ2-7; v_gene: TRBV7-8; abundance: .; CDR3nt: TGTGCCAGCAGCCCTCATAGGGGGGCGAACTACGAGCAGTACTTC; CDR3aa: CASSPHRGANYEQYF
d_gene: TRBD1; j_gene: TRBJ1-1; v_gene: TRBV5-1; abundance: few; CDR3nt: TGCGCCAGCAGTCCCGGGACAGGGCGCTCCACTGAAGCTTTCTTT; CDR3aa: CASSPGTGRSTEAFF
d_gene: .; j_gene: TRBJ2-5; v_gene: TRBV7-2; abundance: .; CDR3nt: TGTGCCAGCAGCTTGTTCCTACAGACCCAGTACTTC; CDR3aa: CASSLFLQTQYF
d_gene: .; j_gene: TRBJ1-1; v_gene: TRBV20-1; abundance: few; CDR3nt: TGCAGGCCCCAGGGTGGGACTGAAGCTTTCTTT; CDR3aa: CRPQGGTEAFF
d_gene: .; j_gene: TRBJ2-7; v_gene: TRBV7-9; abundance: .; CDR3nt: TGTGCCAGCAGCTTAGTTGGCGGCCGTAGCTCCTACGAGCAGTACTTC; CDR3aa: CASSLVGGRSSYEQYF
d_gene: TRBD1; j_gene: TRBJ2-7; v_gene: TRBV7-9; abundance: .; CDR3nt: TGTGCCAGCAGCTCGGGACAGGCGGGCACCTACGAGCAGTACTTC; CDR3aa: CASSSGQAGTYEQYF
d_gene: .; j_gene: TRBJ1-2; v_gene: TRBV10-3; abundance: .; CDR3nt: TGTGCCACCTCAATGAACAGGGATCCGGGAACGGGGGGCTACACCTTC; CDR3aa: CATSMNRDPGTGGYTF
d_gene: TRBD1; j_gene: TRBJ1-1; v_gene: TRBV7-2; abundance: many; CDR3nt: TGTGCCAGCAGCCTGCTGGGACAGGGGAACACTGAAGCTTTCTTT; CDR3aa: CASSLLGQGNTEAFF
d_gene: .; j_gene: TRBJ1-2; v_gene: TRBV29-1; abundance: .; CDR3nt: TGCAGCGTTGAAGGAAGGGGAACTAACTATGGCTACACCTTC; CDR3aa: CSVEGRGTNYGYTF
d_gene: TRBD1; j_gene: TRBJ1-2; v_gene: TRBV5-1; abundance: many; CDR3nt: TGCGCCAGCAGGACTTGGGGACAGGGCGACGGCTACACCTTC; CDR3aa: CASRTWGQGDGYTF
d_gene: .; j_gene: TRBJ1-5; v_gene: TRBV6-5; abundance: few; CDR3nt: TGTGCCAGCAGTAACAGGGAGGACAATCAGCCCCAGCATTTT; CDR3aa: CASSNREDNQPQHF
d_gene: .; j_gene: TRBJ2-5; v_gene: TRBV19; abundance: few; CDR3nt: TGTGCCAGTAGTGAGGGGAGAAAGAGCGAGACCCAGTACTTC; CDR3aa: CASSEGRKSETQYF
d_gene: TRBD2; j_gene: TRBJ2-5; v_gene: TRBV7-9; abundance: .; CDR3nt: TGTGCCAGCAGCCAAGATTCCCTAGCGGGGGGGAGAGGTTACTTC; CDR3aa: CASSQDSLAGGRGYF
d_gene: .; j_gene: TRBJ1-6; v_gene: TRBV20-1; abundance: few; CDR3nt: TGCAGTGCTAGAGATTCAGGGCGATCCTATAATTCACCCCTCCACTTT; CDR3aa: CSARDSGRSYNSPLHF
d_gene: .; j_gene: TRBJ1-2; v_gene: TRBV7-3; abundance: .; CDR3nt: TGTGCCAGCACCCTTGGGACGGGGTTCTATGGCTACACCTTC; CDR3aa: CASTLGTGFYGYTF
d_gene: .; j_gene: TRBJ1-4; v_gene: TRBV7-9; abundance: .; CDR3nt: TGTGCCAGCAGCTTAGAACGGGGGGCTAATGAAAAACTGTTTTTT; CDR3aa: CASSLERGANEKLFF
d_gene: .; j_gene: TRBJ1-1; v_gene: TRBV14; abundance: .; CDR3nt: TGTGCCAGCAGCCGGGGGGGGCTTCGGGCTTTCTTT; CDR3aa: CASSRGGLRAFF
d_gene: .; j_gene: TRBJ2-6; v_gene: TRBV10-1; abundance: .; CDR3nt: TGCGCCAGCAGTGAGTCGGTGGCGGGTGCTGGGGCCAACGTCCTGACTTTC; CDR3aa: CASSESVAGAGANVLTF
d_gene: TRBD1; j_gene: TRBJ1-6; v_gene: TRBV10-2; abundance: .; CDR3nt: TGCGCCAGCAGTGAGTCGAAGACAGGGGCTAGCTCACCCCTCCACTTT; CDR3aa: CASSESKTGASSPLHF
d_gene: .; j_gene: TRBJ2-7; v_gene: TRBV19; abundance: few; CDR3nt: TGTGCCAGTAGTATGGCAGGAGTTCGCCACGAGCAGTACTTC; CDR3aa: CASSMAGVRHEQYF
d_gene: .; j_gene: TRBJ1-5; v_gene: TRBV29-1; abundance: once; CDR3nt: TGCACCGCGGGGGGGGATGTTCAGCCCCAGCATTTT; CDR3aa: CTAGGDVQPQHF
d_gene: TRBD1; j_gene: TRBJ2-7; v_gene: TRBV11-2; abundance: .; CDR3nt: TGTGCCAGCGGCTTCGGAGGACAGGGCTACGAGCAGTACTTC; CDR3aa: CASGFGGQGYEQYF
d_gene: .; j_gene: TRBJ1-6; v_gene: TRBV7-8; abundance: .; CDR3nt: TGCGCCAGCAGCCGCCAGGACGGCCCCCTGAGCTCCTATAATTCACCCCTCCACTTT; CDR3aa: CASSRQDGPLSSYNSPLHF
d_gene: TRBD1; j_gene: TRBJ1-5; v_gene: TRBV7-2; abundance: .; CDR3nt: TGTGCCAGCAGCGGTACAGGGGGGTTCAATCAGCCCCAGCATTTT; CDR3aa: CASSGTGGFNQPQHF
d_gene: TRBD1; j_gene: TRBJ1-6; v_gene: TRBV7-8; abundance: .; CDR3nt: TGTGCCAGCAGCCATTGGTCCGGGACAGATAATTCACCCCTCCACTTT; CDR3aa: CASSHWSGTDNSPLHF
d_gene: .; j_gene: TRBJ1-1; v_gene: TRBV24-1; abundance: few; CDR3nt: TGTGCCACCAGTTCCCAACCCACAGGTGAAGCTTTCTTT; CDR3aa: CATSSQPTGEAFF
d_gene: .; j_gene: TRBJ2-6; v_gene: TRBV7-2; abundance: .; CDR3nt: TGCGCCAGCAGCTTGATTATCTCTGGGGCCAACGTCCTGACTTTC; CDR3aa: CASSLIISGANVLTF
d_gene: .; j_gene: TRBJ1-2; v_gene: TRBV29-1; abundance: many; CDR3nt: TGCAGCGTTGATGGGTTGAACTATGGCTACACCTTC; CDR3aa: CSVDGLNYGYTF
d_gene: TRBD1; j_gene: TRBJ1-2; v_gene: TRBV5-1; abundance: .; CDR3nt: TGCGCCAGCAGCTTACAGGGGGTTGCCGATGGCTACACCTTC; CDR3aa: CASSLQGVADGYTF
d_gene: TRBD1; j_gene: TRBJ2-7; v_gene: TRBV9; abundance: once; CDR3nt: TGTGCCAGCAGACCTCACGGGACAGACTACGAGCAGTACTTC; CDR3aa: CASRPHGTDYEQYF
d_gene: TRBD1; j_gene: TRBJ1-1; v_gene: TRBV15; abundance: few; CDR3nt: TGTGCCACCAGCGCCGGGACAGGGTATCGGGCCACTGAAGCTTTCTTT; CDR3aa: CATSAGTGYRATEAFF
d_gene: .; j_gene: TRBJ1-1; v_gene: TRBV5-1; abundance: .; CDR3nt: TGCGCCAGCAGCTTGTCGATAGGGTTCGACGGTGAAGCTTTCTTT; CDR3aa: CASSLSIGFDGEAFF
d_gene: .; j_gene: TRBJ2-7; v_gene: TRBV9; abundance: .; CDR3nt: TGTGCCAGCAGCGTAGGGCAGGCTCCCTTGACGGGGGAGCAGTACTTC; CDR3aa: CASSVGQAPLTGEQYF
d_gene: .; j_gene: TRBJ1-2; v_gene: TRBV7-9; abundance: many; CDR3nt: TGTGCCAGCAGCTTCCCGACCTCCTGGTATGGCTACACCTTC; CDR3aa: CASSFPTSWYGYTF
d_gene: .; j_gene: TRBJ1-5; v_gene: TRBV15; abundance: few; CDR3nt: TGTGCCACCAGCAGAACAACACCATATAGCAATCAGCCCCAGCATTTT; CDR3aa: CATSRTTPYSNQPQHF
d_gene: TRBD1; j_gene: TRBJ2-7; v_gene: TRBV7-2; abundance: .; CDR3nt: TGTGCCAGCAGCTCGTACAGGGGCCCTGACTACGAGCAGTACTTC; CDR3aa: CASSSYRGPDYEQYF
d_gene: .; j_gene: TRBJ1-5; v_gene: TRBV24-1; abundance: many; CDR3nt: TGTGCCACCAGTGACGCTGAAAATCAGCCCCAGCATTTT; CDR3aa: CATSDAENQPQHF
d_gene: TRBD1; j_gene: TRBJ1-1; v_gene: TRBV12-3/TRBV12-4; abundance: few; CDR3nt: TGTGCCAGCAGTCCCACACCTACAGGGGTCACTGAAGCTTTCTTT; CDR3aa: CASSPTPTGVTEAFF
d_gene: .; j_gene: TRBJ2-7; v_gene: TRBV7-9; abundance: many; CDR3nt: TGTGCCAGCAGCGGTCAGCGAGACCCCTACGAGCAGTACTTC; CDR3aa: CASSGQRDPYEQYF
d_gene: .; j_gene: TRBJ1-2; v_gene: TRBV5-1; abundance: few; CDR3nt: TGCGCCAGCAGCGAGATGTCACTCGGGGGCTACACCTTC; CDR3aa: CASSEMSLGGYTF
d_gene: TRBD1; j_gene: TRBJ2-7; v_gene: TRBV7-9; abundance: .; CDR3nt: TGTGCCAGCAGTTACGGGACAGGGGTAGGCGAGCAGTACTTC; CDR3aa: CASSYGTGVGEQYF
d_gene: TRBD1; j_gene: TRBJ1-1; v_gene: TRBV5-1; abundance: .; CDR3nt: TGCGCCAGCAGAGGGGACAGCAACACTGAAGCTTTCTTT; CDR3aa: CASRGDSNTEAFF
d_gene: .; j_gene: TRBJ1-2; v_gene: TRBV29-1; abundance: many; CDR3nt: TGCAGCGTTGTCTCGAGGGTAGGCTACACCTTC; CDR3aa: CSVVSRVGYTF
d_gene: .; j_gene: TRBJ1-1; v_gene: TRBV9; abundance: few; CDR3nt: TGCGCCAGCAGCCCCGGGATAGGCAGGGCTGTAAACACTGAAGCTTTCTTT; CDR3aa: CASSPGIGRAVNTEAFF
d_gene: .; j_gene: TRBJ1-4; v_gene: TRBV10-3; abundance: .; CDR3nt: TGTGCCATCAGTGATCCGGGCGTCATCCTGTTTTTT; CDR3aa: CAISDPGVILFF
d_gene: TRBD1; j_gene: TRBJ1-6; v_gene: TRBV25-1; abundance: .; CDR3nt: TGTGCCAGCAGTGAACCGGACAGGGACACCCTCCACTTT; CDR3aa: CASSEPDRDTLHF
d_gene: TRBD1; j_gene: TRBJ2-7; v_gene: TRBV10-3; abundance: many; CDR3nt: TGTGCCACAATCGGACAGGGGGCGTCCGAGCAGTACTTC; CDR3aa: CATIGQGASEQYF
d_gene: TRBD2; j_gene: TRBJ2-7; v_gene: TRBV7-9; abundance: few; CDR3nt: TGTGCCAGCAGCTTAGGTATAGGGAGGGACGAGCAGTACTTC; CDR3aa: CASSLGIGRDEQYF
d_gene: TRBD2; j_gene: TRBJ2-7; v_gene: TRBV19; abundance: .; CDR3nt: TGTGCCAGTAGTATAGATGCGGGGGTCGAGCAGTACTTC; CDR3aa: CASSIDAGVEQYF
d_gene: .; j_gene: TRBJ1-1; v_gene: TRBV2; abundance: many; CDR3nt: TGTGCCAGCAGTGGCCGGGCAGAAGCTTTCTTT; CDR3aa: CASSGRAEAFF
d_gene: TRBD1; j_gene: TRBJ1-2; v_gene: TRBV9; abundance: .; CDR3nt: TGTGCCAGCAGCGTAGAAGTGACAGGGTCGATAGGAGGCTACACCTTC; CDR3aa: CASSVEVTGSIGGYTF
d_gene: TRBD1; j_gene: TRBJ1-5; v_gene: TRBV20-1; abundance: .; CDR3nt: TGCAGTGCTATAGTCGGACAGGGTCGGAATCAGCCCCAGCATTTT; CDR3aa: CSAIVGQGRNQPQHF
d_gene: TRBD2; j_gene: TRBJ2-3; v_gene: TRBV11-3; abundance: .; CDR3nt: TGTGCCAGCAGCCCCGGGACTAGCGGGAAGGATACGCAGTATTTT; CDR3aa: CASSPGTSGKDTQYF
d_gene: .; j_gene: TRBJ1-4; v_gene: TRBV5-4; abundance: .; CDR3nt: TGTGCCAGCAGCTCAAAAGACAGCCCTGGTGAAAAACTGTTTTTT; CDR3aa: CASSSKDSPGEKLFF
d_gene: .; j_gene: TRBJ1-1; v_gene: TRBV6-1; abundance: few; CDR3nt: TGTGCCAGCAGTGAATCACCCGACACTGAAGCTTTCTTT; CDR3aa: CASSESPDTEAFF
d_gene: .; j_gene: TRBJ2-3; v_gene: TRBV20-1; abundance: .; CDR3nt: TGCAGTGCTGTTAACACAGATACGCAGTATTTT; CDR3aa: CSAVNTDTQYF
d_gene: TRBD1; j_gene: TRBJ1-5; v_gene: TRBV7-6; abundance: many; CDR3nt: TGTGCCAGCAGCGTCGGACAGGCGGGGGGCAATCAGCCCCAGCATTTT; CDR3aa: CASSVGQAGGNQPQHF
d_gene: .; j_gene: TRBJ2-7; v_gene: TRBV19; abundance: many; CDR3nt: TGTGCCAGTAGTATAGGTGCACCGCTGGGCGAGCAGTACTTC; CDR3aa: CASSIGAPLGEQYF